A single sample is the source of the 30 T cell receptor beta chains below, sequenced in a study of control samples from healthy donors and cancer patients. Only in-frame clones appear in the TCRdb table, and some are missing; sequencing was by immunoSEQ multiplex PCR. The profile shows about 94,000 clones, 90% of them singletons. Sequencing input: blood. Source of these receptors: a woman in her late teens or twenties in good health.

The genes are TRBV15 and TRBJ1-2; 7 nucleotides line up with TRBD1. CDR3 length equals 14 residues. Trimming cost V 1 base and J 8 bases; bases outside gene matches: 7. CDR1 LNHNV and CDR2 YYDKDF come from the germline V gene (reference sequence). CDR3 amino acids: CATSRGGTDRGYTF. CDR3 DNA: TGTGCCACCAGCAGAGGGGGGACGGACAGGGGCTACACCTTC.

Only one count was recorded for this clone. J is TRBJ1-2 and V is TRBV18; 7 bases agree with TRBD1. The V and J ends lost 2 bases and 7 bases, in that order; junction bases with no gene match: 4. The length of the CDR3 is 13 residues. CDR1 and CDR2 (germline): KGHSH, LQKENI. The DNA for the CDR3 is TGTGCCAGCTCACCAGGGACAGCTACTGGCTACACCTTC. Its translation is CASSPGTATGYTF.

The chain uses TRBV5-1 and TRBJ2-7; no reliable D call. Trimming removed 0 bases at V and 3 bases at J, with 22 bases between. The germline V gene encodes CDR1 SGHRS and CDR2 YFSETQ. The CDR3 has 18 amino acids. The CDR3 DNA reads as TGCGCCAGCAGCTTGGATGGCAGATCACCTCACCTCCTCTACGAGCAGTACTTC. As protein: CASSLDGRSPHLLYEQYF.

This clone was seen just once. The chain is built from TRBV6-5 and TRBJ2-3; no definite D call. Per the germline V gene, CDR1 is MNHEY and CDR2 is SVGAGI. The ends were cut back, 4 bases at V and 1 base at J, with 12 bases in the middle. The CDR3 has 15 amino acids. The CDR3 DNA sequence: TGTGCCAGCAGTTCTTTCGGTTGGGGCACAGATACGCAGTATTTT. Its protein product is CASSSFGWGTDTQYF.

V usage is TRBV24-1 and J usage is TRBJ1-1; a weak D match, TRBD1 (5 bases). Trimming took 3 bases from V and 0 from J, leaving 13 bases between them. The length of the CDR3 is 16 residues. Germline V gene lookup returns CDR1 KGHDR and CDR2 SFDVKD. The CDR3 nucleotides read TGTGCCACCAGTGATCCCCAGGGCCCTATGAACACTGAAGCTTTCTTT. Translating it yields CATSDPQGPMNTEAFF.

The chain links TRBV7-9 to TRBJ1-1; D perhaps matches TRBD1 (5 bases). V shed 2 bases and J shed 0 bases, with 10 bases lying between them. The CDR3 sequence is 15 residues long. The germline CDR1 and CDR2 sequences are SEHNR and FQNEAQ (reference sequence). The CDR3 DNA reads TGTGCCAGCAGCTTAAACAGGTCGGTGAACACTGAAGCTTTCTTT. Protein sequence: CASSLNRSVNTEAFF.

The chain links TRBV3-1 (or the pseudogene TRBV3-2) to TRBJ1-1; a weak D match, TRBD1 (5 bases). Germline V gene sequence: CDR1 LGHDT, CDR2 YNNKEL (reference sequence). The CDR3 loop spans 12 amino acids. The ends were cut back, 8 bases at V and 1 base at J, with 8 bases in the middle. This CDR3 reads CASGHRNTEAFF. The CDR3, as DNA: TGTGCCAGCGGACACCGGAACACTGAAGCTTTCTTT.

In DNA, the CDR3 is TGCAGTGCGGCACGCCTTTACGAGCAGTACTTC. Encoded protein: CSAARLYEQYF. The chain recombines TRBV20-1 with TRBJ2-7; no firm D call. V gave up 6 bases and J gave up 4 bases, with 10 bases separating them. The CDR3 contains 11 residues. Per germline, CDR1 DFQATT and CDR2 SNEGSKA (reference sequence).

The chain's CDR3 is CASSLSRGGGEQFF. The CDR3 DNA follows: TGTGCCAGCAGCTTATCTCGAGGGGGTGGCGAGCAGTTCTTC. The chain employs TRBV11-3 and TRBJ2-1; possible D gene TRBD1, 6 bases. Germline CDR1 SGHNT, CDR2 YENEEA. The CDR3 spans 14 residues. V dropped 2 bases and J dropped 10 bases, with 15 bases sitting between them.

This chain links TRBV7-8 with TRBJ2-5, with TRBD1 matching over 7 bases. CDR1 and CDR2 from the germline V gene are SGHVS and FQNEAQ. The CDR3 sequence is 15 residues long. Trimming removed 1 base from V and 10 bases from J; junction bases left unmatched: 12. CDR3 DNA sequence: TGTGCCAGCAGCTTAGTCGGGACAGCAGGACGGGTCCAGTACTTC. It translates to CASSLVGTAGRVQYF.

The chain employs TRBV2 and TRBJ1-1, with D possibly matching TRBD1 (5 bases). CDR3 size: 14 residues. Germline V gives CDR1 SNHLY, CDR2 FYNNEI. The V and J ends lost 7 bases and 0 bases respectively, with 12 bases between them. This CDR3 is CASMMGVVNTEAFF. For the CDR3, the DNA is TGTGCCAGCATGATGGGGGTGGTGAACACTGAAGCTTTCTTT.

The chain links TRBV27 to TRBJ2-7, with D perhaps TRBD2 (6 bases). CDR1 is MNHEY, CDR2 SMNVEV, per germline (reference sequence). This CDR3 region has 13 residues. V lost 6 bases to trimming and J lost 7 bases, with 16 bases between them. The CDR3 loop reads CASRNSEAGEQYF. As DNA, the CDR3 is TGTGCCAGCAGAAATTCGGAAGCGGGTGAGCAGTACTTC.

The chain uses TRBV28 and TRBJ2-7; the D is unclear. Trimming cost V 3 bases and J 3 bases, with 12 bases left between them. The CDR3 is 14 residues long. Looked up from germline, CDR1 is MDHEN and CDR2 is SYDVKM. The CDR3: CASSLSGQIYEQYF. In nucleotides, the CDR3 is TGTGCCAGCAGTTTGAGTGGGCAGATCTACGAGCAGTACTTC. Full variable domain (outside the CDR3, taken from reference TRBV28 and TRBJ2-7): DVKVTQSSRYLVKRTGEKVFLECVQDMDHENMFWYRQDPGLGLRLIYFSYDVKMKEKGDIPEGYSVSREKKERFSLILESASTNQTSMYLCASSLSGQIYEQYFGPGTRLTVT.

This clone has a single count. The rearrangement links TRBV4-2 to TRBJ1-1, with 9 bases fitting TRBD1. V dropped 4 bases and J dropped 7; count of bases not matched to a gene: 13. There are 16 residues in the CDR3. Germline V gene sequence: CDR1 LGHNA, CDR2 YNFKEQ. The CDR3 DNA reads as TGTGCCAGCAGCCTAGGACAGGGGAGTTCTGTCAGTGAAGCTTTCTTT. The encoded protein is CASSLGQGSSVSEAFF.

This chain joins TRBV9 and TRBJ2-1, with 11 positions matching TRBD2. The junction had 1 base not matched to a gene; V was cut back by 1 base and J by 1 base. CDR1 is SGDLS and CDR2 is YYNGEE in the germline V gene. This CDR3 is built from 16 residues. The CDR3 loop reads CASSVLAGGSYNEQFF. CDR3 nucleotide sequence: TGTGCCAGCAGCGTATTAGCGGGGGGGTCCTACAATGAGCAGTTCTTC.

The rearrangement links TRBV6-5 to TRBJ2-1; 7 nucleotides align to TRBD1. The CDR3 spans 12 residues. The trim removed 4 bases at V and 11 bases at J, leaving 5 bases unmatched. Germline assignment: CDR1 MNHEY and CDR2 SVGAGI. Written as DNA, the CDR3 is TGTGCCAGCAGTTTTCGGACAGGCCAGCAGTTCTTC. Translated, it gives CASSFRTGQQFF.

This chain links TRBV2 with TRBJ1-1; TRBD1 matches 7 bases. This CDR3 comprises 14 residues. Unmatched junction bases numbered 6, after V lost 7 bases and J lost 1 base. In germline, CDR1 is SNHLY, CDR2 FYNNEI. The CDR3 region is CASITRGENTEAFF. CDR3 coding DNA: TGTGCCAGCATTACCAGGGGGGAGAACACTGAAGCTTTCTTT.

The gene calls are TRBV11-1 and TRBJ2-5; D is undetermined. In germline, CDR1 is SGHAT, CDR2 FQDESV (reference sequence). The V gene lost 2 bases and the J gene lost 1 base, with 11 bases spanning the gap. CDR3 length: 15 residues. CDR3 in amino acids: CASSLQMQFQETQYF. The CDR3 DNA sequence: TGTGCCAGCAGCTTACAGATGCAGTTCCAAGAGACCCAGTACTTC.

This chain joins TRBV4-1 and TRBJ1-1; 9 nucleotides match TRBD1. The CDR3 is 13 amino acids. The ends lost 4 bases at V and 4 bases at J; junction bases unmatched: 1. Germline CDR1 reads MGHRA; CDR2 reads YSYEKL. Here the CDR3 DNA reads TGCGCCAGCAGCCCACAGGGGGCCACTGAAGCTTTCTTT. This encodes CASSPQGATEAFF.

Details on this clone: The same CDR3 also results from other DNA sequences found in this sample. The chain combines TRBV7-3 with TRBJ1-1, with D perhaps TRBD1 (5 bases). This CDR3 comprises 14 residues. CDR1 SGHTA and CDR2 FQGTGA come from the germline V gene. The germline V and J ends were trimmed by 3 bases and 0 bases, with 8 bases remaining between them. The CDR3 sequence is CASSLTAMNTEAFF. For the CDR3, the DNA is TGTGCCAGCAGCTTGACAGCTATGAACACTGAAGCTTTCTTT.

V usage is TRBV27 and J usage is TRBJ1-3; D not resolved. Trimming stripped 4 bases from V and 8 bases from J, with 18 bases between. CDR1 and CDR2 from the germline V gene are MNHEY and SMNVEV (reference sequence). The CDR3 consists of 15 residues. The CDR3 spells CASSSHPSGADTIYF. The CDR3, as DNA: TGTGCCAGCAGTTCGCACCCGTCGGGTGCAGACACCATATATTTT.

The chain uses TRBV19 and TRBJ2-1; TRBD1 agrees at 7 bases. J gave up 10 bases and V 2 bases, and 17 bases lay outside the gene matches. The germline CDR1 and CDR2 sequences are LNHDA and SQIVND (reference sequence). The CDR3 length is 17 residues. The DNA of the CDR3 is TGTGCCAGTAGTATATTACAGACAGGGTTCGGGTCTCCGGAGCAGTTCTTC. This codes for CASSILQTGFGSPEQFF.

This chain joins TRBV6-5 and TRBJ1-5; TRBD1 aligns across 7 bases. Germline V CDR1 and CDR2: MNHEY, SVGAGI. With 5 bases clipped from V and 2 bases from J, the junction kept 6 bases outside the gene matches. The CDR3 consists of 15 residues. This chain's CDR3 is CASSLRDSRNQPQHF. The CDR3 nucleotides read TGTGCCAGCAGTCTCCGGGACAGCCGCAATCAGCCCCAGCATTTT.

The chain uses TRBV6-5 and TRBJ1-1; D gene unclear. Germline values: CDR1 MNHEY, CDR2 SVGAGI. Trimming pared 0 bases from V and 1 base from J, leaving 6 bases between. The CDR3 is 14 amino acids. CDR3 nucleotide sequence: TGTGCCAGCAGTTACTCGCCGGGGAACACTGAAGCTTTCTTT. This gives the protein CASSYSPGNTEAFF.

The chain couples TRBV2 to TRBJ1-1, with 7 bases lining up with TRBD1. The CDR3 has 13 residues. The germline V gene has CDR1 SNHLY and CDR2 FYNNEI. Trimming removed 9 bases from V and 5 bases from J; junction bases left unmatched: 9. This chain's CDR3 is CASSEGASTEAFF. CDR3 nucleotides: TGTGCCAGTTCAGAGGGGGCGAGTACTGAAGCTTTCTTT.

V and J are TRBV7-3 and TRBJ2-5; D is uncertain. Germline CDR1 and CDR2: SGHTA and FQGTGA. The CDR3 sequence is 13 residues long. Trimming shortened V by 4 bases and J by 1 base, and 7 bases separated the two germline ends. The chain's CDR3 is CASSSPPQETQYF. The CDR3 DNA follows: TGTGCCAGCAGCTCCCCCCCCCAAGAGACCCAGTACTTC.

V is TRBV6-2 or TRBV6-3 and J is TRBJ1-2, with 8 positions matching TRBD1. This CDR3 contains 13 residues. Trimming removed 2 bases from V and 12 bases from J; junction bases left unmatched: 8. The germline V gene encodes CDR1 MNHEY and CDR2 SVGEGT. The CDR3 sequence is CASSYGQGLFDTF. The CDR3 region has the DNA TGTGCCAGCAGTTACGGACAGGGACTCTTCGACACCTTC.

The chain employs TRBV6-1 and TRBJ1-4; D may be TRBD1 (6 bases). Per germline, CDR1 MNHNS and CDR2 SASEGT. This CDR3 contains 10 residues. Trimming pared 2 bases from V and 17 bases from J, leaving 9 bases between. CDR3 sequence: CASSERDTFF. For the CDR3, the DNA is TGTGCCAGCAGTGAACGGGACACCTTTTTT.

The V call is TRBV25-1, the J call TRBJ1-2; D call uncertain. V was trimmed by 0 bases and J by 10 bases, leaving 18 bases between them. In germline, CDR1 is MGHDK, CDR2 SYGVNS. The CDR3 is 15 residues long. Written as DNA, the CDR3 is TGTGCCAGCAGTGAATATGGAGAGACGGAAGATTACTACACCTTC. It yields the protein CASSEYGETEDYYTF.

V is TRBV5-5 and J is TRBJ2-5, with D possibly being TRBD1 (6 bases). Germline-derived CDR1 and CDR2 are SGHKS and YYEKEE (reference sequence). The CDR3 runs to 14 residues. Trimming left V 4 bases short and J 2 bases short, with 12 bases between. This chain's CDR3 is CASSRETGQETQYF. The CDR3 DNA follows: TGTGCCAGCAGCCGTGAAACAGGGCAAGAGACCCAGTACTTC.